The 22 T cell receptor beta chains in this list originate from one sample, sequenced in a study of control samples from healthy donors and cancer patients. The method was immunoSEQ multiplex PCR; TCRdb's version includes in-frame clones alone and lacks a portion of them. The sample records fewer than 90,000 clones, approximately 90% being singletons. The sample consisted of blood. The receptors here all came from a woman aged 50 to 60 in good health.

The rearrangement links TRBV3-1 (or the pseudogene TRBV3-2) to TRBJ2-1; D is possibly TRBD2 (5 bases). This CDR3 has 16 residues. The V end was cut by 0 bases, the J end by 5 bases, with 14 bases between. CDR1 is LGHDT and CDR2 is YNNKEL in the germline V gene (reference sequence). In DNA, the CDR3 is TGTGCCAGCAGCCAAGAGATCGGGGATTCGGACAATGAGCAGTTCTTC. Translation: CASSQEIGDSDNEQFF.

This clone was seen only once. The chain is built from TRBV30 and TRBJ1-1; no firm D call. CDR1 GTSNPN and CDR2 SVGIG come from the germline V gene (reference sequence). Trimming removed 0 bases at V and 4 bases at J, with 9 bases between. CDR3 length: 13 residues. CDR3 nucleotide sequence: TGTGCCTGGAGTGTACTTGTCAGCACTGAAGCTTTCTTT. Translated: CAWSVLVSTEAFF.

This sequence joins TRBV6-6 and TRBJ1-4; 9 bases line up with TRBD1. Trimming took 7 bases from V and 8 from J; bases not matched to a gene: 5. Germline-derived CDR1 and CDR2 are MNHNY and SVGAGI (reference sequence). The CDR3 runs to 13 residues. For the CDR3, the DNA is TGTGCCAGCAAAGACAGGGGGAGAGAAAAACTGTTTTTT. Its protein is CASKDRGREKLFF.

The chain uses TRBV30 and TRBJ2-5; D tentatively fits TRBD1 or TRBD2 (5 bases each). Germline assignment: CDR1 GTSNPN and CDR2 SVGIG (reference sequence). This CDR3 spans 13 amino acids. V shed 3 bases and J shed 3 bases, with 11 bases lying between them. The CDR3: CAWRSMGEETQYF. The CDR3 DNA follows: TGTGCCTGGAGGTCGATGGGGGAAGAGACCCAGTACTTC.

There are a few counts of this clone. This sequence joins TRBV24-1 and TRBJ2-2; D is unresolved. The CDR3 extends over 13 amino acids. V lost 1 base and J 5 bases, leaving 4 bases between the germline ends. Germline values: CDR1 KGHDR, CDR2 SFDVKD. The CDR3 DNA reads TGTGCCACCAGTGATTTAGTAACCGGGGAGCTGTTTTTT. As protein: CATSDLVTGELFF.

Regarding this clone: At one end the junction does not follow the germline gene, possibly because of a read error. The CDR3 region has the DNA TGTGCCAGCAGACCAACAGCTTATAACACTGAGGCTTTCTTT. Its translation: CASRPTAYNTEAFF. The chain is built from TRBV4-2 and TRBJ1-1; no definite D call. This CDR3 has 14 amino acids. Germline V gene lookup returns CDR1 LGHNA and CDR2 YNFKEQ.

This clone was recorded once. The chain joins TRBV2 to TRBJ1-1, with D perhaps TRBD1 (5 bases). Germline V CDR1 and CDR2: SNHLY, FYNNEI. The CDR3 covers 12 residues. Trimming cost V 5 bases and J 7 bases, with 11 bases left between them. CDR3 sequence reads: CASSTDSREAFF. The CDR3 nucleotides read TGTGCCAGCAGTACCGACAGCCGTGAAGCTTTCTTT.

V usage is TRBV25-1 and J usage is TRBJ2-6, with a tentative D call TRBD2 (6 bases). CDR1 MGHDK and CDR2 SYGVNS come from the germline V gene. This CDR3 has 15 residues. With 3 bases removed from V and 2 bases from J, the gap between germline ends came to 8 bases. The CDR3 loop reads CASSEAGPGANVLTF. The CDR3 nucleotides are TGTGCCAGCAGTGAGGCGGGGCCTGGGGCCAACGTCCTGACTTTC.

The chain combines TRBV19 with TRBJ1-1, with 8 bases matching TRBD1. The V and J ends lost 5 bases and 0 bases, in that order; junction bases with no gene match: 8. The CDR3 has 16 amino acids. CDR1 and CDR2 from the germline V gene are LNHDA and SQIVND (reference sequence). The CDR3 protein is CASSYGTGLMNTEAFF. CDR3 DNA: TGTGCCAGTAGTTACGGGACAGGCCTTATGAACACTGAAGCTTTCTTT. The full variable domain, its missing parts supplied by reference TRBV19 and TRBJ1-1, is DGGITQSPKYLFRKEGQNVTLSCEQNLNHDAMYWYRQDPGQGLRLIYYSQIVNDFQKGDIAEGYSVSREKKESFPLTVTSAQKNPTAFYLCASSYGTGLMNTEAFFGQGTRLTVV.

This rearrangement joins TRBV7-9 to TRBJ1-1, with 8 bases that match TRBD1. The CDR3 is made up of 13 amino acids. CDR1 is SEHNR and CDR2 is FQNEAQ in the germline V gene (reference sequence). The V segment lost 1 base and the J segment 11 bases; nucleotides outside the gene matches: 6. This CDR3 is CASSLGQGAFAFF. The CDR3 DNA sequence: TGTGCCAGCAGCTTAGGGCAGGGGGCATTCGCTTTCTTT.

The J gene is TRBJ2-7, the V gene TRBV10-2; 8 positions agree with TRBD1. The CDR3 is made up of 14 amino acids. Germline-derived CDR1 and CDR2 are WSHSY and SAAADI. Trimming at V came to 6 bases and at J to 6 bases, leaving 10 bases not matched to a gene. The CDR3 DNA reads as TGCGCCAGCAGACCAGGGGGCGCAGTTTCCGAGCAGTACTTC. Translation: CASRPGGAVSEQYF.

CDR3 sequence reads: CASSRRSFSTDTQYF. CDR3 DNA: TGTGCCAGCAGCCGGCGGAGCTTTAGCACAGATACGCAGTATTTT. The V and J genes are TRBV7-8 and TRBJ2-3; D not certain. This CDR3 spans 15 amino acids. CDR1 and CDR2 from the germline V gene are SGHVS and FQNEAQ. Trimming took off 5 bases at V and 0 bases at J, with 12 bases between the two ends.

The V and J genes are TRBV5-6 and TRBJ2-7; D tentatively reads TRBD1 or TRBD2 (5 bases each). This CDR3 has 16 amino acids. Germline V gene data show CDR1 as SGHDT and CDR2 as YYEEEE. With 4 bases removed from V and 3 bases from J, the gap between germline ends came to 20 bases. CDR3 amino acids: CASSLGVGTYLYEQYF. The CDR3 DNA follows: TGTGCCAGCAGCCTGGGGGTCGGGACCTATCTCTACGAGCAGTACTTC.

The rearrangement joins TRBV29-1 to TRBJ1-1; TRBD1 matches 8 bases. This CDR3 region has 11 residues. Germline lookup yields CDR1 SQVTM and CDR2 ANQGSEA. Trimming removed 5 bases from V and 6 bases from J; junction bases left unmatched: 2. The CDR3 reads CSVSGGSEAFF. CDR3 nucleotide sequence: TGCAGCGTTTCAGGGGGCTCTGAAGCTTTCTTT.

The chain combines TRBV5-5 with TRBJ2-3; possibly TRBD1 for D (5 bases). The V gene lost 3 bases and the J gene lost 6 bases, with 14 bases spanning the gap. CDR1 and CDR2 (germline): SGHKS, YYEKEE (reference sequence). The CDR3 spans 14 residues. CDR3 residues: CASSSEWGADTQYF. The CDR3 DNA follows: TGTGCCAGCAGCTCGGAGTGGGGCGCGGATACGCAGTATTTT.

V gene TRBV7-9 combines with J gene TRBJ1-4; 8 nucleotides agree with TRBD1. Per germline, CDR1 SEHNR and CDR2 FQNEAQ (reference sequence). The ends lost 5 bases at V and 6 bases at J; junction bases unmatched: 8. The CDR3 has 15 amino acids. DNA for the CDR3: TGTGCCAGCAGCACATACCGGGACAGGCATGAAAAACTGTTTTTT. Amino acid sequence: CASSTYRDRHEKLFF. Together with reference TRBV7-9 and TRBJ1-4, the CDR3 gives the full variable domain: DTGVSQNPRHKITKRGQNVTFRCDPISEHNRLYWYRQTLGQGPEFLTYFQNEAQLEKSRLLSDRFSAERPKGSFSTLEIQRTEQGDSAMYLCASSTYRDRHEKLFFGSGTQLSVL.

CDR3 sequence: CASQPERTPDGYTF. The CDR3 DNA reads TGTGCCAGCCAACCCGAAAGGACACCCGATGGCTACACCTTC. This chain links TRBV2 with TRBJ1-2, with D tentatively TRBD1 (5 bases). This CDR3 region has 14 residues. Germline V gene lookup returns CDR1 SNHLY and CDR2 FYNNEI. The V and J ends lost 8 bases and 6 bases respectively, with 19 bases between them.

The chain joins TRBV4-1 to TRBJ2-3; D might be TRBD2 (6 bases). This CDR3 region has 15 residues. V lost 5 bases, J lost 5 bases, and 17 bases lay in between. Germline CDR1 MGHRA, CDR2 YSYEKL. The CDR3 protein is CASSAQLARGDTQYF. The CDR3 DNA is TGCGCCAGCAGCGCACAACTAGCCCGGGGAGATACGCAGTATTTT.

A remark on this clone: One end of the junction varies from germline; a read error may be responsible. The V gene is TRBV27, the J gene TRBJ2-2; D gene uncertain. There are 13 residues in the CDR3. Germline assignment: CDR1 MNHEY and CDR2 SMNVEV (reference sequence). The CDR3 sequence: CVSSDTNTGELFF. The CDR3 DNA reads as TGTGTCAGCAGTGACACGAACACCGGGGAGCTGTTTTTT.

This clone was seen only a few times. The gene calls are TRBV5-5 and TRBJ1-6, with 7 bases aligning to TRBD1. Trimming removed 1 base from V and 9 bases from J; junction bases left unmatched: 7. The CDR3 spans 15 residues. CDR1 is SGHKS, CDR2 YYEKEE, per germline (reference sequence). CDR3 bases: TGTGCCAGCAGCTTGAGGGGGCTAGGAGTTTCACCCCTCCACTTT. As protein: CASSLRGLGVSPLHF.

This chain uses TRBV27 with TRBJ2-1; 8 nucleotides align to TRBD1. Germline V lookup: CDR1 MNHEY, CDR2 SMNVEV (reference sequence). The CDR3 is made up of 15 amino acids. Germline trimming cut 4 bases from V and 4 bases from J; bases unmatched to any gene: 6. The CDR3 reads CASSYTTGAYNEQFF. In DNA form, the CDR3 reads TGTGCCAGCAGTTATACGACAGGGGCGTACAATGAGCAGTTCTTC.

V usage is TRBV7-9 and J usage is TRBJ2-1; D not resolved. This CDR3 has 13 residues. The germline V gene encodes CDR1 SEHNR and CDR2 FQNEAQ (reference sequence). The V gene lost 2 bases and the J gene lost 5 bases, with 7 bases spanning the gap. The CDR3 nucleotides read TGTGCCAGCAGCTTATCTGAGCACAATGAGCAGTTCTTC. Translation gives CASSLSEHNEQFF.